The text below deals with one T cell receptor (beta chain). This clonotype has ten or more counts. This clone's antigen is unknown. Base qualities are not recorded, but no much larger clone differs from it by a single base. This entry belongs to a study of human T cells and chemical hapten exposure (dated by TCRdb to the early 2020s). Notes on the research overall: For sensitization, 2% DPC in acetone was applied to an approximately 2 cm by approximately 2 cm area of upper inner arm skin. Libraries were combined into a pool for sequencing, and differences in TCR yield between samples came mainly from small differences in library volumes within the pool. Alopecia areata with under or over 50% scalp involvement, alopecia totalis and alopecia universalis were represented in the patient cohort, which was mostly female. Peripheral blood TCR repertoire changes were tracked in vivo in alopecia patients during primary and secondary sensitization to the hapten diphenylcyclopropenone (DPC). Patient blood was sampled pre-sensitization (week 0) and at 2, 6 and about 24 weeks after DPC sensitization. Throughout the study period of approximately 23 weeks, patients also received therapeutic DPC doses to the scalp every week. Patch testing was performed on the upper back with Finn chambers containing 0.01% DPC, and the patch tests were scored after 6 days according to International Contact Dermatitis Research Group standards. For TCR sequencing, blood came from over 25 alopecia patients at anywhere from one to four time points (pre-sensitization, 2, 6 and 24 weeks).

The library was built by means of RACE. Sequencing was carried out with a NextSeq 500. During library preparation, unique molecular identifiers were attached to individual cDNA molecules so that TCRs could be counted in a quantitative, reproducible way. Each blood RNA sample was used to sequence both TCR alpha and TCR beta chains. Per the authors' processing: Samples had a median of about 90,000 TCRs, with a range from about 23,224 to 750,000. The Decombinator software suite was used to annotate the V, J and CDR3 of the TCR reads. To make PS versus PT1 abundance plots, every sample was subsampled to the same number of TCRs (28,000). TCRs were defined as expanded if absent before sensitization and observed at least eight times at the 2-week time point. TCRdb handled the public reads itself, with Q25 trimming in fastp and clone calling in MiXCR, and kept productive beta chains. Here each entry gathers all rows of one CDR3 protein and keeps the most common genes and DNA. The V and J calls come from TCRdb's annotation, not from the publication. The sample table contains more than 300,000 distinct CDR3 sequences; only one count was recorded for 4.5% to 5.5% of them. Together, the top ten hold 2.5% to 3% of the sample.

Per the germline V gene, SGHTA is the CDR1 and FQGNSA is the CDR2. The CDR3 has 15 amino acids, counting the end cysteine and phenylalanine. The kept DNA is CDR3 alone, 45 bases in frame from the first base. V lost 7 bases and J lost 2 bases, and the count of bases not matched to a germline gene is 5. The meaning of the sample's time point label: pre-sensitization, week 0. The treatment or condition label, as the study defines it: therapeutic diphenylcyclopropenone sensitization with weekly scalp DPC. At each patch-test visit, blood was drawn before the patch test was applied. Patients were considered eligible if aged 18 to 70, diagnosed with alopecia and deemed suitable for DPC therapy, and patients were excluded if pregnant. Unfractionated whole blood was collected in Tempus Blood RNA tubes, and total RNA was extracted from that blood. Broader findings and caveats from the paper: Expanded TCRs formed significantly more large CDR3 similarity clusters than pre-sensitization or healthy control sets, consistent with antigen-driven responses. No change with DPC sensitization was found in the number of TCRs above 1 in 1000 frequency, and no evidence of global repertoire structure alterations was found. The number of PT1 expanded TCRs positively correlated with patch test score, significant at thresholds 8, 16 and 32 but not 4. After repeated subsampling, the strength of the expansion versus patch-test correlation and the threshold at which it became significant changed. Because every patient had alopecia, a presumed autoimmune disease, the patients' immune response might differ from that of healthy individuals.

The V and J segments used are TRBV7-2 and TRBJ2-6; a stretch of 7 junction bases matches TRBD1. The sequence derives from a woman in her fifties or sixties with alopecia areata. Some clones in this sample may be carry-over from other donors' samples. Here the sequenced sample was whole blood, taken in connection with sensitization to the hapten diphenylcyclopropenone (DPC). The CDR3 region: CASTFTGAGANVLTF. The base sequence is TGTGCCAGCACCTTTACAGGGGCTGGGGCCAACGTCCTGACTTTC.